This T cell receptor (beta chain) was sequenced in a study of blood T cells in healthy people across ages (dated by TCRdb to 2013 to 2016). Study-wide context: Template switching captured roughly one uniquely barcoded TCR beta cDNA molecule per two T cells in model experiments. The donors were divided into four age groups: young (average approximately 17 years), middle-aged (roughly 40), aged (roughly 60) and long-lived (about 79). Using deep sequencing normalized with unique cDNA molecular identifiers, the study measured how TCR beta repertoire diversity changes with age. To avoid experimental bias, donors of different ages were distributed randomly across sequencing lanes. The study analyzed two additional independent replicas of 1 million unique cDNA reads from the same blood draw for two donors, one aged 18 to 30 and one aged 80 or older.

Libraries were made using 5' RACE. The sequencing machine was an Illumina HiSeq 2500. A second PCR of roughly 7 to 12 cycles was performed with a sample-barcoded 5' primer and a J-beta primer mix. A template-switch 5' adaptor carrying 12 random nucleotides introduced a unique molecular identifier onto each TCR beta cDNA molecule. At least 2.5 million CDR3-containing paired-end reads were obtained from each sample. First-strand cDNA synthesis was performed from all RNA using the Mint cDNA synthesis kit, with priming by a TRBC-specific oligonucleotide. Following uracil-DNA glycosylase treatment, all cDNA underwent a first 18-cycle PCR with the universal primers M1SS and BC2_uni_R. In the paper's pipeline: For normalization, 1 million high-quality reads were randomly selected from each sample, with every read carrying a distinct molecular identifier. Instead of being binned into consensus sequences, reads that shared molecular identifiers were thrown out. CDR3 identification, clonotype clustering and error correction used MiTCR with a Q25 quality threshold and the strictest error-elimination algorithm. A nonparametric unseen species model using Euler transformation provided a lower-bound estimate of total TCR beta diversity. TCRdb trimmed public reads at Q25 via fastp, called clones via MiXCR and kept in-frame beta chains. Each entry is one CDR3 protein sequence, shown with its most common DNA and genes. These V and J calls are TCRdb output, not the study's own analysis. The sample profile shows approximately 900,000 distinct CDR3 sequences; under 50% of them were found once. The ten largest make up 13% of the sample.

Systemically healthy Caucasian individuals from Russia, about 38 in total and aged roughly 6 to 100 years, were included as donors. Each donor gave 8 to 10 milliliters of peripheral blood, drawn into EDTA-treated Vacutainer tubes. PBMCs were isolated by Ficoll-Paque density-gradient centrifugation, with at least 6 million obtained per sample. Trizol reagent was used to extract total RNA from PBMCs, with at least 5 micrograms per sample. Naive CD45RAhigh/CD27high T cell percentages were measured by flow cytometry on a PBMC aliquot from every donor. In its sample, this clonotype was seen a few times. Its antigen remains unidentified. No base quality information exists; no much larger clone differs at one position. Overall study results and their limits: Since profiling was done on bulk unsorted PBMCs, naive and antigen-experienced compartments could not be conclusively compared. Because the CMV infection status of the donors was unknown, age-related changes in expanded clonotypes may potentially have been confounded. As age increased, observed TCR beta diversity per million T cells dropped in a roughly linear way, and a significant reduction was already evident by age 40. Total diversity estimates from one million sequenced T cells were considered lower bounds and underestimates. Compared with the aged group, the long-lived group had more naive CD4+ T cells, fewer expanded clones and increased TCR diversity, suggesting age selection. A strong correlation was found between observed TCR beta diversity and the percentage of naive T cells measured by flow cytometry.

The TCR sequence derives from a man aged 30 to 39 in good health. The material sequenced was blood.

The CDR3 here reads CASSQEGRDPDTQYF. The sequence in DNA is TGCGCCAGCAGCCAAGAAGGGCGGGACCCGGATACGCAGTATTTT. Recombination connected TRBV4-1 to TRBJ2-3, with a weak D call of TRBD2 (6 bases match). Based on the germline V gene, the CDR1 and CDR2 sequences are MGHRA and YSYEKL. Counted from cysteine to phenylalanine, this CDR3 has 15 amino acids. CDR3 DNA only is kept here, 45 bases in frame from base 1. V is shortened by 0 bases, J by 6 bases, and the region joining them spans 13 bases.